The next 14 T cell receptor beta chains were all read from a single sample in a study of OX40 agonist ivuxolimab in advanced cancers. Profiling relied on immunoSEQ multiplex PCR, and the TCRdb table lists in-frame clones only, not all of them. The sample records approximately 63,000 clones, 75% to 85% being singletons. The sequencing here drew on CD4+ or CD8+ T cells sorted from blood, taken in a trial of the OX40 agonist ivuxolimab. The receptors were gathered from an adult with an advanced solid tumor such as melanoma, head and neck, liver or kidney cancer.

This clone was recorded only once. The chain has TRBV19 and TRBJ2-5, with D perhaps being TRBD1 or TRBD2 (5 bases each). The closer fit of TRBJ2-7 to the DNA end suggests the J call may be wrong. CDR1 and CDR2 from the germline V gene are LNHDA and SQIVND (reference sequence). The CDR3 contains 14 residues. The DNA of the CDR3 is TGTGCCAGTAGTATTGGGGGAGTAGGTCGCGAGCAGTACTTC. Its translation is CASSIGGVGREQYF.

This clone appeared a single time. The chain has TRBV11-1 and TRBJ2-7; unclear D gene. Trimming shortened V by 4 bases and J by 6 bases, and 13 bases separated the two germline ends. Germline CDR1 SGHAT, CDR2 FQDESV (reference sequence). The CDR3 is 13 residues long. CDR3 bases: TGTGCCAGCAGCTCGCCCGCCCAAGGCGAGCAGTACTTC. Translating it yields CASSSPAQGEQYF. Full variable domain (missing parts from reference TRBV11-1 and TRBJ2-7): EAEVAQSPRYKITEKSQAVAFWCDPISGHATLYWYRQILGQGPELLVQFQDESVVDDSQLPKDRFSAERLKGVDSTLKIQPAELGDSAMYLCASSSPAQGEQYFGPGTRLTVT.

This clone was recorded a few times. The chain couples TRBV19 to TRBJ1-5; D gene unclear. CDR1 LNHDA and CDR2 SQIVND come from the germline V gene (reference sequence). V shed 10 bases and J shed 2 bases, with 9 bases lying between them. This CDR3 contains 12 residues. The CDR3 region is CATDPGNQPQHF. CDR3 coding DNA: TGTGCCACAGACCCCGGCAATCAGCCCCAGCATTTT. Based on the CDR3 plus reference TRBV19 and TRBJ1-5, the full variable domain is DGGITQSPKYLFRKEGQNVTLSCEQNLNHDAMYWYRQDPGQGLRLIYYSQIVNDFQKGDIAEGYSVSREKKESFPLTVTSAQKNPTAFYLCATDPGNQPQHFGDGTRLSIL.

The CDR3 loop is CATHSGTGGEQYF. The CDR3 region has the DNA TGTGCCACCCACTCCGGGACAGGGGGCGAGCAGTACTTC. V gene TRBV18 combines with J gene TRBJ2-7; 11 bases line up with TRBD1. This CDR3 has 13 amino acids. J lost 6 bases, V lost 10 bases, and 8 bases had no gene match. Germline V gene sequence: CDR1 KGHSH, CDR2 LQKENI.

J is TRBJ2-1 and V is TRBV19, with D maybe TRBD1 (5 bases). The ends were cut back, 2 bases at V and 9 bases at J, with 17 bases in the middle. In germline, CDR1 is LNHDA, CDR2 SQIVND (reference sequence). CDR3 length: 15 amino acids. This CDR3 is CASSIQGTPWGEQFF. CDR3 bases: TGTGCCAGTAGTATACAGGGCACTCCATGGGGTGAGCAGTTCTTC.

CDR3 loop: CASTRGDGELFF. CDR3 in DNA: TGTGCCAGCACCCGGGGAGACGGGGAGCTGTTTTTT. The chain recombines TRBV7-2 with TRBJ2-2; TRBD2 might be the D (5 bases). Trimming cost V 7 bases and J 7 bases, with 10 bases left between them. CDR1 and CDR2 from the germline V gene are SGHTA and FQGNSA. The CDR3 is 12 amino acids.

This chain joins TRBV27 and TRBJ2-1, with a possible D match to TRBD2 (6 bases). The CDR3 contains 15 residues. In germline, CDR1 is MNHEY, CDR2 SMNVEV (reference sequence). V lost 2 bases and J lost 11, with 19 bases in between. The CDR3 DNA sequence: TGTGCCAGCAGTTTACGAGGGACTGATGGTAAGAAGCAGTTCTTC. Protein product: CASSLRGTDGKKQFF.

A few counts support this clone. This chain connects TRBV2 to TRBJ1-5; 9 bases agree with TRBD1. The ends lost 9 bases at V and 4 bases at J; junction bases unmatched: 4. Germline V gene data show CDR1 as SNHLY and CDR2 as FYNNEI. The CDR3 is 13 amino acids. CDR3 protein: CARQGATNQPQHF. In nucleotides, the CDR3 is TGTGCCAGACAGGGGGCCACTAATCAGCCCCAGCATTTT.

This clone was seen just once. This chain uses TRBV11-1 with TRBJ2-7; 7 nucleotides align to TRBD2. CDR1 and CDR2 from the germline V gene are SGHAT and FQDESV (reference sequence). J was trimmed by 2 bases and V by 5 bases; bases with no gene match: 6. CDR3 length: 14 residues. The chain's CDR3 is CASSHGTMTYEQYF. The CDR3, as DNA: TGTGCCAGCAGCCACGGGACTATGACCTACGAGCAGTACTTC.

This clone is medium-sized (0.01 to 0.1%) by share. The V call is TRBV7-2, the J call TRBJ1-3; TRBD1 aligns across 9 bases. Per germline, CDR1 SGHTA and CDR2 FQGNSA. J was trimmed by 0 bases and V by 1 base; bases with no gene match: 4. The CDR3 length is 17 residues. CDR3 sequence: CASSLGGQGVSGNTIYF. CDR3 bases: TGTGCCAGCAGCTTAGGGGGACAGGGCGTCTCTGGAAACACCATATATTTT. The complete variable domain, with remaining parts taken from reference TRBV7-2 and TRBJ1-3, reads GAGVSQSPSNKVTEKGKDVELRCDPISGHTALYWYRQSLGQGLEFLIYFQGNSAPDKSGLPSDRFSAERTGGSVSTLTIQRTQQEDSAVYLCASSLGGQGVSGNTIYFGEGSWLTVV.

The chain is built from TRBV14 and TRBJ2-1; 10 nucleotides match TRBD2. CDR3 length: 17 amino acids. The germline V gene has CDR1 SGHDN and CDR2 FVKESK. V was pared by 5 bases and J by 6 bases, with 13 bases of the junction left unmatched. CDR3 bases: TGTGCCAGCAGCGCAAGCACTAGCGGGATTCTGGGCAATGAGCAGTTCTTC. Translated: CASSASTSGILGNEQFF.

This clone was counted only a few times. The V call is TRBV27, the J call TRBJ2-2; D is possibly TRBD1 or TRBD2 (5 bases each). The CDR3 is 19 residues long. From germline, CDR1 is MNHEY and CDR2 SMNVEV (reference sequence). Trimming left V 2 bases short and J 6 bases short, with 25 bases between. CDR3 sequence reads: CASSLLTFEGKGVPGELFF. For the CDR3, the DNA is TGTGCCAGCAGTTTACTTACGTTTGAGGGGAAGGGTGTCCCCGGGGAGCTGTTTTTT.

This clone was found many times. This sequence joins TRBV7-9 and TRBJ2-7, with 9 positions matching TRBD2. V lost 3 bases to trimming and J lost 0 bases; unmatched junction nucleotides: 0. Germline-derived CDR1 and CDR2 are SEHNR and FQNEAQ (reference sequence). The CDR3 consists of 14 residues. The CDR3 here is CASSLTSGSYEQYF. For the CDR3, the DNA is TGTGCCAGCAGCTTGACTAGCGGCTCCTACGAGCAGTACTTC.

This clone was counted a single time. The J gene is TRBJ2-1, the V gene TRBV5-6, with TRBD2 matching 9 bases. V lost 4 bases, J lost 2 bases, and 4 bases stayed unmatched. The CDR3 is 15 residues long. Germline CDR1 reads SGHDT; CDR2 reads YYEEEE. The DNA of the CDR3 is TGTGCCAGCAGCGGGGGGACTAGCACCTACAATGAGCAGTTCTTC. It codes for CASSGGTSTYNEQFF.